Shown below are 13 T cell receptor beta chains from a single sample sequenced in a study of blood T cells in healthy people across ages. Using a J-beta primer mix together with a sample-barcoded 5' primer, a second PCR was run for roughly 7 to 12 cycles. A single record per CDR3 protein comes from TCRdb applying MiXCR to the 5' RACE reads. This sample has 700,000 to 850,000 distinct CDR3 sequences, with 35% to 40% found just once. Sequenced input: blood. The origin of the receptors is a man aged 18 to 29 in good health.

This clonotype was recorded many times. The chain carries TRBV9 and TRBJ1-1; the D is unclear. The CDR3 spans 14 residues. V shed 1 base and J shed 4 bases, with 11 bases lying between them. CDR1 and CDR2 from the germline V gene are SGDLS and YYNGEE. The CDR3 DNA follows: TGTGCCAGCAGCGTATCTGGGGATGTCACTGAAGCTTTCTTT. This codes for CASSVSGDVTEAFF.

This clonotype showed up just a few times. CDR3 amino acids: CASSLYRAASSTDTQYF. CDR3 sequence (DNA): TGCGCCAGCAGCTTGTATCGAGCAGCTTCAAGCACAGATACGCAGTATTTT. V is TRBV5-1 and J is TRBJ2-3; the D is unclear. The ends were cut back, 1 base at V and 0 bases at J, with 15 bases in the middle. Germline assignment: CDR1 SGHRS and CDR2 YFSETQ. This CDR3 contains 17 residues. Using reference TRBV5-1 and TRBJ2-3 for the parts outside the CDR3, the full variable domain is KAGVTQTPRYLIKTRGQQVTLSCSPISGHRSVSWYQQTPGQGLQFLFEYFSETQRNKGNFPGRFSGRQFSNSRSEMNVSTLELGDSALYLCASSLYRAASSTDTQYFGPGTRLTVL.

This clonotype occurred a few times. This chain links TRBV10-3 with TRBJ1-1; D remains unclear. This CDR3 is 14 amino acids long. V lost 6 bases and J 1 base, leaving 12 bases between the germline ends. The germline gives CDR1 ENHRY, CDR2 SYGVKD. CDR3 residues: CAIRGDTTNTEAFF. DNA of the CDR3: TGTGCCATCAGGGGTGACACGACGAACACTGAAGCTTTCTTT.

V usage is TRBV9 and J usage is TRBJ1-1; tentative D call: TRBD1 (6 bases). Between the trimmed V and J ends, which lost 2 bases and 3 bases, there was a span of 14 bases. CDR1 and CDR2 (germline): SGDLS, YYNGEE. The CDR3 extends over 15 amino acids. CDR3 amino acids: CASSVSGAEYTEAFF. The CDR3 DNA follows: TGTGCCAGCAGCGTGTCGGGGGCGGAATACACTGAAGCTTTCTTT.

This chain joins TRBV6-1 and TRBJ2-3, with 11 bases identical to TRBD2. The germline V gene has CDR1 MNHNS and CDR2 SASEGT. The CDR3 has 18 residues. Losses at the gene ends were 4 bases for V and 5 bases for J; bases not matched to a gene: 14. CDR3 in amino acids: CASSVTSGGYLLVDTQYF. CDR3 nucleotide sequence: TGTGCCAGCAGTGTTACTAGCGGGGGTTACTTACTCGTAGATACGCAGTATTTT.

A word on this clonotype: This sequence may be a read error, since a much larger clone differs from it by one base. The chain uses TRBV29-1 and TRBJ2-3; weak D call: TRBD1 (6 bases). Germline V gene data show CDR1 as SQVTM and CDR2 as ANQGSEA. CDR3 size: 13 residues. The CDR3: CSVLGGNTDTRYF. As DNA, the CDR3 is TGCAGCGTCCTAGGGGGAAACACAGATACGCGGTATTTT.

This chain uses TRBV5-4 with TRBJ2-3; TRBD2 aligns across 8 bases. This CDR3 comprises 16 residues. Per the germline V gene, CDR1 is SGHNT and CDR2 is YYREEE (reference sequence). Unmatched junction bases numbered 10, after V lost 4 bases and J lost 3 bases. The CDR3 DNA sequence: TGTGCCAGCAGCCGGGACCGGGGGGGCGGAACAGATACGCAGTATTTT. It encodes CASSRDRGGGTDTQYF.

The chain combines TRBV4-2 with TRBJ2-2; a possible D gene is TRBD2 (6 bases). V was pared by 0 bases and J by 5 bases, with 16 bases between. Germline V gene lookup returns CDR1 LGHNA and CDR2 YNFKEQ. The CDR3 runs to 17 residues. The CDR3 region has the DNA TGTGCCAGCAGCCAAGATCTAGGCGGGGCCGGGACCGGGGAGCTGTTTTTT. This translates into CASSQDLGGAGTGELFF.

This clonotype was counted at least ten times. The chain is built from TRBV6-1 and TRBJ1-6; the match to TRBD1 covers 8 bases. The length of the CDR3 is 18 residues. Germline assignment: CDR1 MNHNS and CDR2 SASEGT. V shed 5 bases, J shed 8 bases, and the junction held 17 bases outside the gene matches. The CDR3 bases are TGTGCCAGCAGTCCTCCCGGGACAGGTTTTCGGGTGCATTCACCCCTCCACTTT. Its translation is CASSPPGTGFRVHSPLHF.

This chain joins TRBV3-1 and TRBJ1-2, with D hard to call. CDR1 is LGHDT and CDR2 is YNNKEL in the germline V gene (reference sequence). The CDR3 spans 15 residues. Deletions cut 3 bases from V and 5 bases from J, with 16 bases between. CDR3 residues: CASSHEMRAEYGYTF. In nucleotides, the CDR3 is TGTGCCAGCAGCCACGAGATGCGGGCAGAGTATGGCTACACCTTC. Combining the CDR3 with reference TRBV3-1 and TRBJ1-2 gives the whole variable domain DTAVSQTPKYLVTQMGNDKSIKCEQNLGHDTMYWYKQDSKKFLKIMFSYNNKELIINETVPNRFSPKSPDKAHLNLHINSLELGDSAVYFCASSHEMRAEYGYTFGSGTRLTVV.

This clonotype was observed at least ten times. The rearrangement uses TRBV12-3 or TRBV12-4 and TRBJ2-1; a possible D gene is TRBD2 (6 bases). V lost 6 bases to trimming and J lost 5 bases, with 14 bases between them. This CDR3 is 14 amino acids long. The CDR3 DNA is TGTGCCAGCAGGCCACTGGCGGGGAACAATGAGCAGTTCTTC. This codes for CASRPLAGNNEQFF.

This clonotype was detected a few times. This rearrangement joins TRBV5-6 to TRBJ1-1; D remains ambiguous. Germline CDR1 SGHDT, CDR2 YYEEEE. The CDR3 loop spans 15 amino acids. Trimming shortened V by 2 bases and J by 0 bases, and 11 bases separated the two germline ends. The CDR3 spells CASSFDVGLNTEAFF. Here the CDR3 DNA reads TGTGCCAGCAGCTTCGACGTGGGTCTGAACACTGAAGCTTTCTTT.

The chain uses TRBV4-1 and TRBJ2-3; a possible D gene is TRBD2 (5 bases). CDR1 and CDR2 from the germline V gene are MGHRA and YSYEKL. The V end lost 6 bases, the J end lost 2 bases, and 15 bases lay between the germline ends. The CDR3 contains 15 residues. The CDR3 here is CASSASSATTDTQYF. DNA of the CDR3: TGCGCCAGCAGTGCTAGCAGCGCTACCACAGATACGCAGTATTTT.